These T cell receptor beta chains were read from a single sample in a study of T cells and Merkel cell carcinoma outcomes. Profiled with immunoSEQ multiplex PCR; TCRdb holds only in-frame clones, not every one. The data hold 150 to 200 clones, with about 94% observed a single time. The sequencing input was tumor tissue from Merkel cell carcinoma. These receptors originate from a human donor with Merkel cell carcinoma. CDR3s include the opening cysteine and the closing phenylalanine or tryptophan. A D gene is named only where the DNA matches it firmly. Clone size, where shown, is once, few, many, or a class for clones that have expanded.

NA,NA,TRBJ2-3,TRBV6-5,TGTACCAGCAGTTCTCCCCACAGGGGGGGAAGTGATACGCAGTATTTT,CTSSSPHRGGSDTQYF
TRBD1,NA,TRBJ1-1,TRBV19,TGTGCCAGTAGTCGGACAGGGACCAACACTGAAGCTTTCTTT,CASSRTGTNTEAFF
NA,once,TRBJ2-2,TRBV7-2,TGTGCCAGCAGCACCCACAACACCGGGGAGCTGTTTTTT,CASSTHNTGELFF
NA,NA,TRBJ1-1,TRBV10-1,TGTGCCAGCAGTGAGGAAGGGCGGACTGAAGCTTTCTTT,CASSEEGRTEAFF
TRBD1,NA,TRBJ1-4,TRBV18,TGTGCCAACTCACGACAGGGAATGGAAAAACTGTTTTTT,CANSRQGMEKLFF
NA,NA,TRBJ2-1,TRBV11-1,TGTGCCAGCAGCAAAACCGGGAATGAGCAGTTCTTC,CASSKTGNEQFF
NA,once,TRBJ2-7,TRBV28,TGTGCCACCAAGTCAGCCTACGAGCAGTACTTC,CATKSAYEQYF
NA,NA,TRBJ2-5,TRBV30,TGTGCCTGGTTAGAAAGGCGGACCCAGTACTTC,CAWLERRTQYF
TRBD1,NA,TRBJ2-7,TRBV7-9,TGTGCCAGCAGCTTTCGGGACAGGGACCCCTACGAGCAGTACTTC,CASSFRDRDPYEQYF
NA,NA,TRBJ2-1,TRBV29-1,TGCAGCGGCACAGGGCCCTACAATGAGCAGTTCTTC,CSGTGPYNEQFF
TRBD1,once,TRBJ2-3,TRBV30,TGTGCCTGGAGCCAGGGGGCTCTAGATACGCAGTATTTT,CAWSQGALDTQYF
TRBD2,NA,TRBJ2-4,TRBV7-9,TGTGCCAGCAGTCCAACCCCCGCGGGGGTCGTAGCCAAAAACATTCAGTACTTC,CASSPTPAGVVAKNIQYF
NA,NA,TRBJ1-3,TRBV6-5,TGTGCCAGCAGTTACTACAGTGGCTCTGGAAACACCATATATTTT,CASSYYSGSGNTIYF
NA,NA,TRBJ1-1,TRBV2,TGTGCCAGCAGTGTATGGGGAAACACTGAAGCTTTCTTT,CASSVWGNTEAFF
TRBD1,NA,TRBJ2-7,TRBV27,TGTGCCAGTGCCGTCGGGACAGGGGGTTTTGTCGACGAGCAGTACTTC,CASAVGTGGFVDEQYF